This TCR beta chain derives from a study of shared clonotypes between healthy human individuals. All of the donors resided in Nashville, Tennessee, and each was a Caucasian adult. The assay was immunoSEQ multiplex PCR, and TCRdb's table has in-frame clones only and misses some. The sample gives about 2.3 million clones, 93% of which show up once; under 0.45% is in the top ten. Germline V gene sequence: CDR1 SGHVS, CDR2 FQNEAQ. The J segment lost 2 bases and the V segment lost 3 bases, leaving 9 bases of the junction unmatched. CDR3 length: 16 residues. This chain connects TRBV7-8 to TRBJ2-7; TRBD2 matches at 8 bases. This TCR came from a man aged 18 to 29 in good health. Some clones in this sample may be carry-over from other donors' samples. Sequenced input: naive CD4+ T cells from PBMCs. Subset defined: CD45RA+ positively selected. The CDR3 region is CASSFIAGAGAYEQYF. Here the CDR3 DNA reads TGTGCCAGCAGCTTTATCGCCGGAGCGGGGGCCTACGAGCAGTACTTC.